One sample yielded the 9 T cell receptor beta chains listed below, sequenced in a study of blood T cell repertoires in COVID-19. This table comes from immunoSEQ multiplex PCR, and its TCRdb copy is limited to in-frame clones, with some not included. The data show around 290,000 clones, with 90% to 95% seen just once and about 2.2% held by the top ten. Specimen: peripheral blood. All receptors derive from a woman aged 30 to 39 with COVID-19, enrolled during active disease.

CDR3: CASSHSYSQPQHF. Written as DNA, the CDR3 is TGTGCCAGCAGTCACAGTTATAGTCAGCCCCAGCATTTT. This chain links TRBV27 with TRBJ1-5; D ambiguous. V was pared by 5 bases and J by 6 bases, with 11 bases between. This CDR3 is 13 amino acids long. Germline loops: CDR1 MNHEY, CDR2 SMNVEV (reference sequence).

This chain links TRBV6-6 with TRBJ2-3; 15 positions match TRBD2. CDR1 MNHNY and CDR2 SVGAGI come from the germline V gene (reference sequence). The CDR3 contains 15 residues. The V and J ends lost 5 bases and 6 bases, in that order; junction bases with no gene match: 3. The CDR3 DNA sequence: TGTGCCAGCAGTCACGGACTAGCGGGAGGGGATACGCAGTATTTT. It translates to CASSHGLAGGDTQYF.

This clone appeared once. This sequence joins TRBV29-1 and TRBJ1-2; 12 bases agree with TRBD1. Per germline, CDR1 SQVTM and CDR2 ANQGSEA. V shed 0 bases and J 7 bases; nucleotides not matched to a gene: 6. The CDR3 has 15 residues. The CDR3: CSVEDPGTGGTGYTF. In DNA form, the CDR3 reads TGCAGCGTTGAAGACCCCGGGACAGGGGGCACTGGCTACACCTTC.

This chain joins TRBV24-1 and TRBJ2-5; 8 bases match TRBD2. The CDR3 has 15 amino acids. The ends lost 3 bases at V and 5 bases at J; junction bases unmatched: 7. Germline CDR1 and CDR2: KGHDR and SFDVKD. CDR3 loop: CATSDAGTRWETQYF. CDR3 DNA: TGTGCCACCAGTGATGCCGGGACTAGGTGGGAGACCCAGTACTTC.

This clone was seen a handful of times. CDR3 DNA sequence: TGTGCCAGTACTAGAGACAGTAGCAATCAGCCCCAGCATTTT. Translated: CASTRDSSNQPQHF. The J gene is TRBJ1-5, the V gene TRBV19, with D maybe TRBD1 (5 bases). V lost 7 bases to trimming and J lost 0 bases, with 10 bases between them. Per germline, CDR1 LNHDA and CDR2 SQIVND (reference sequence). The CDR3 is made up of 14 amino acids.

This chain uses TRBV11-1 with TRBJ2-7, with 8 positions matching TRBD2. V lost 1 base, J lost 0 bases, and 5 bases stayed unmatched. Germline V gene sequence: CDR1 SGHAT, CDR2 FQDESV (reference sequence). The CDR3 loop spans 16 amino acids. The CDR3 DNA follows: TGTGCCAGCAGCTTAGACTATAGCGGGACCTCCTACGAGCAGTACTTC. This gives the protein CASSLDYSGTSYEQYF. Looking up the rest from reference TRBV11-1 and TRBJ2-7 gives the full variable domain: EAEVAQSPRYKITEKSQAVAFWCDPISGHATLYWYRQILGQGPELLVQFQDESVVDDSQLPKDRFSAERLKGVDSTLKIQPAELGDSAMYLCASSLDYSGTSYEQYFGPGTRLTVT.

This chain connects TRBV2 to TRBJ2-7; D is unclear. From germline, CDR1 is SNHLY and CDR2 FYNNEI. This CDR3 spans 14 amino acids. V lost 6 bases, J lost 0 bases, and 12 bases lay in between. The CDR3 bases are TGTGCCAGCAGGACGACTGGAATCTCCTACGAGCAGTACTTC. Residues: CASRTTGISYEQYF.

This chain connects TRBV7-9 to TRBJ2-1; TRBD1 matches at 8 bases. The ends lost 5 bases at V and 6 bases at J; junction bases unmatched: 6. The CDR3 spans 14 residues. CDR1 and CDR2 (germline): SEHNR, FQNEAQ (reference sequence). The CDR3 coding sequence is TGTGCCAGCAGCCCCGGGACAGGACCCAATGAGCAGTTCTTC. Translating it yields CASSPGTGPNEQFF.

This chain's CDR3 is CAISEPQVTYEQYF. The DNA of the CDR3 is TGTGCCATCAGTGAGCCGCAGGTAACCTACGAGCAGTACTTC. The chain combines TRBV10-3 with TRBJ2-7; the D is unclear. Germline V gene sequence: CDR1 ENHRY, CDR2 SYGVKD. V lost 2 bases and J 2 bases, leaving 10 bases between the germline ends. CDR3 length: 14 amino acids.